These 32 T cell receptor beta chains came from one sample sequenced in a study of shared clonotypes between healthy human individuals. TCRdb's copy holds only in-frame clones and misses some; the assay was immunoSEQ multiplex PCR. The sample records fewer than 1.8 million clones, approximately 98.5% being singletons. The sequenced sample consisted of naive CD4+ T cells sorted from blood. As to subset: CD45RA+ positively selected. The source of these receptors is a man younger than 45 in good health.

The chain combines TRBV10-3 with TRBJ1-5; D gene uncertain. Trimming left V 5 bases short and J 11 bases short, with 19 bases between. From germline, CDR1 is ENHRY and CDR2 SYGVKD. This CDR3 has 14 residues. CDR3 DNA sequence: TGTGCCATCAGTCCGGCGGGCAGGCAGGAGTCCCAGCATTTT. It specifies CAISPAGRQESQHF.

The V call is TRBV5-1, the J call TRBJ1-1; D not certain. The CDR3 is 13 amino acids. Trimming removed 4 bases from V and 4 bases from J, with 11 bases in between. Germline-derived CDR1 and CDR2 are SGHRS and YFSETQ. The CDR3, as DNA: TGCGCCAGCAGCGTACAAAGTCCCACTGAAGCTTTCTTT. This translates into CASSVQSPTEAFF. Filled out from reference TRBV5-1 and TRBJ1-1, the complete variable domain reads KAGVTQTPRYLIKTRGQQVTLSCSPISGHRSVSWYQQTPGQGLQFLFEYFSETQRNKGNFPGRFSGRQFSNSRSEMNVSTLELGDSALYLCASSVQSPTEAFFGQGTRLTVV.

The V and J genes are TRBV7-7 and TRBJ2-1; 11 bases map to TRBD2. V shed 3 bases, J shed 9 bases, and the junction held 13 bases outside the gene matches. Germline V gives CDR1 SSHAT, CDR2 FNYEAQ (reference sequence). The CDR3 contains 17 residues. CDR3 region: CASSFSKLAGDEGEQFF. The CDR3 coding sequence is TGTGCCAGCAGCTTCTCCAAACTAGCGGGAGACGAAGGTGAGCAGTTCTTC.

The chain combines TRBV7-3 with TRBJ2-1; D possibly matches TRBD1 or TRBD2 (6 bases each). This CDR3 spans 15 amino acids. V was pared by 2 bases and J by 5 bases, with 13 bases between. Germline V lookup: CDR1 SGHTA, CDR2 FQGTGA. The CDR3 DNA is TGTGCCAGCAGCTTACGGGGGCGTGGTAACAATGAGCAGTTCTTC. It codes for CASSLRGRGNNEQFF. The full variable domain, rest sourced from reference TRBV7-3 and TRBJ2-1, is GAGVSQTPSNKVTEKGKYVELRCDPISGHTALYWYRQSLGQGPEFLIYFQGTGAADDSGLPNDRFFAVRPEGSVSTLKIQRTERGDSAVYLCASSLRGRGNNEQFFGPGTRLTVL.

This rearrangement joins TRBV6-1 to TRBJ2-7, with unresolved D. Looked up from germline, CDR1 is MNHNS and CDR2 is SASEGT. Trimming cost V 7 bases and J 2 bases, with 9 bases left between them. The CDR3 totals 12 residues. The CDR3 sequence: CASMDRAYEQYF. The CDR3 DNA reads as TGTGCCAGCATGGATAGAGCCTACGAGCAGTACTTC.

The chain couples TRBV5-4 to TRBJ2-3, with D uncertain. Trimming stripped 1 base from V and 2 bases from J, with 11 bases between. CDR1 is SGHNT and CDR2 is YYREEE in the germline V gene (reference sequence). The CDR3 has 15 residues. The CDR3 nucleotides read TGTGCCAGCAGCTTGTACATACGGCTCACAGATACGCAGTATTTT. Amino acid sequence: CASSLYIRLTDTQYF.

This clone came up once. The J gene is TRBJ1-5, the V gene TRBV11-2; D gene unclear. The CDR3 loop spans 13 amino acids. Trimming stripped 3 bases from V and 0 bases from J, with 3 bases between. Germline V gene lookup returns CDR1 SGHAT and CDR2 FQNNGV. The CDR3 loop reads CASSFHSNQPQHF. The CDR3 DNA reads TGTGCCAGCAGCTTTCATAGCAATCAGCCCCAGCATTTT.

Here the CDR3 reads CASRVGDRRYEQYF. The CDR3 coding sequence is TGTGCCAGCAGAGTTGGGGACAGGCGCTACGAGCAGTACTTC. This rearrangement joins TRBV6-1 to TRBJ2-7; 8 bases map to TRBD1. The CDR3 extends over 14 amino acids. The V and J ends lost 6 bases and 3 bases, in that order; junction bases with no gene match: 7. CDR1 and CDR2 from the germline V gene are MNHNS and SASEGT.

The chain couples TRBV11-2 to TRBJ1-1, with 7 bases matching TRBD1. Trimming at V came to 1 base and at J to 3 bases, leaving 8 bases not matched to a gene. Germline V CDR1 and CDR2: SGHAT, FQNNGV. CDR3 size: 16 residues. CDR3 sequence reads: CASSLGTTGWYTEAFF. CDR3 nucleotides: TGTGCCAGCAGCTTAGGTACGACAGGGTGGTACACTGAAGCTTTCTTT.

CDR3 bases: TGTGCCAGCACCACCTATCGGATTGAGCAGTTCTTC. This encodes CASTTYRIEQFF. The J gene is TRBJ2-1, the V gene TRBV12-1. TRBV12-1 is a recognized pseudogene. There are 12 residues in the CDR3.

The V and J genes are TRBV7-2 and TRBJ2-7; D is perhaps TRBD1 or TRBD2 (5 bases each). The germline V and J ends were trimmed by 5 bases and 6 bases, with 17 bases remaining between them. The CDR3 is made up of 14 amino acids. CDR1 is SGHTA and CDR2 is FQGNSA in the germline V gene. CDR3: CASSPAGLQGEQYF. Here the CDR3 DNA reads TGTGCCAGCAGCCCGGCGGGCCTGCAGGGCGAGCAGTACTTC.

As to this clone: Additional DNA sequences in this sample encode the identical CDR3. The V and J genes are TRBV5-1 and TRBJ1-1; tentative D call: TRBD1 (6 bases). CDR3 length: 13 amino acids. Trimming shortened V by 2 bases and J by 1 base, and 6 bases separated the two germline ends. The germline CDR1 and CDR2 sequences are SGHRS and YFSETQ. CDR3 loop: CASSLQGNTEAFF. The DNA for the CDR3 is TGCGCCAGCAGCTTACAGGGGAACACTGAAGCTTTCTTT.

The chain combines TRBV18 with TRBJ2-7; 9 bases are shared with TRBD2. The CDR3 contains 15 residues. V was clipped by 4 bases and J by 1 base; unmatched bases: 5. Germline CDR1 KGHSH, CDR2 LQKENI. The CDR3 nucleotides are TGTGCCAGCTCACACGGGCGGGAGGGGTCCTACGAGCAGTACTTC. Translation: CASSHGREGSYEQYF.

The J gene is TRBJ1-1, the V gene TRBV5-4; tentatively, D is TRBD1 (6 bases). Germline values: CDR1 SGHNT, CDR2 YYREEE (reference sequence). V dropped 1 base and J dropped 2 bases, with 9 bases sitting between them. CDR3 length equals 14 residues. The CDR3 spells CASSLLGGNTEAFF. CDR3 DNA sequence: TGTGCCAGCAGCTTGTTAGGGGGAAACACTGAAGCTTTCTTT.

The chain uses TRBV5-5 and TRBJ2-3, with TRBD2 as a possible D gene (7 bases). The V gene lost 4 bases and the J gene lost 6 bases, with 12 bases spanning the gap. In germline, CDR1 is SGHKS, CDR2 YYEKEE (reference sequence). The CDR3 has 13 residues. The chain's CDR3 is CASSRGGSDTQYF. The CDR3 coding sequence is TGTGCCAGCAGCAGGGGGGGATCTGATACGCAGTATTTT.

In its sample, this clone was seen once. The chain couples TRBV2 to TRBJ2-6; TRBD2 matches 8 bases. The CDR3 covers 21 residues. Germline assignment: CDR1 SNHLY and CDR2 FYNNEI. Germline trimming cut 3 bases from V and 1 base from J; bases unmatched to any gene: 17. For the CDR3, the DNA is TGTGCCAGCAGTGATTCTGAAGCGGGAGTCACCCTGGGGTCTGGGGCCAACGTCCTGACTTTC. Protein product: CASSDSEAGVTLGSGANVLTF.

DNA of the CDR3: TGCGCCAGCAGTGATTCGTCGGTCCGGGTGGAGACCCAGTACTTC. It translates to CASSDSSVRVETQYF. The chain uses TRBV5-1 and TRBJ2-5; D is unresolved. Trimming took off 5 bases at V and 5 bases at J, with 19 bases between the two ends. The CDR3 contains 15 residues. Germline V gene sequence: CDR1 SGHRS, CDR2 YFSETQ.

V is TRBV4-1 and J is TRBJ2-1; D might be TRBD2 (6 bases). CDR3 length: 16 residues. The ends were cut back, 5 bases at V and 4 bases at J, with 18 bases in the middle. Germline assignment: CDR1 MGHRA and CDR2 YSYEKL. The CDR3 loop is CASSSRDSLGYNEQFF. DNA for the CDR3: TGCGCCAGCAGCTCAAGGGACTCACTGGGTTACAATGAGCAGTTCTTC.

This clone was detected once. V gene TRBV4-3 combines with J gene TRBJ2-3; D remains unclear. V lost 0 bases and J lost 3, with 7 bases in between. There are 14 residues in the CDR3. Germline V CDR1 and CDR2: LGHNA, YSLEER. CDR3 amino acids: CASSQDPATDTQYF. In DNA, the CDR3 is TGCGCCAGCAGCCAAGATCCGGCAACAGATACGCAGTATTTT.

The chain carries TRBV13 and TRBJ2-3, with TRBD2 identical over 7 bases. Germline CDR1 reads PRHDT; CDR2 reads FYEKMQ (reference sequence). The V and J ends lost 4 bases and 2 bases, in that order; junction bases with no gene match: 6. The CDR3 is made up of 15 amino acids. CDR3 coding DNA: TGTGCCAGCAGCTCGGGAGGCGGAAACACAGATACGCAGTATTTT. Its translation is CASSSGGGNTDTQYF.

V gene TRBV11-2 combines with J gene TRBJ2-4; D remains unclear. With 5 bases removed from V and 1 base from J, the gap between germline ends came to 12 bases. The CDR3 consists of 15 residues. The germline CDR1 and CDR2 sequences are SGHAT and FQNNGV. The DNA of the CDR3 is TGTGCCAGCAGCAGTACCGGAACGGCCAAAAACATTCAGTACTTC. It encodes CASSSTGTAKNIQYF. Using reference TRBV11-2 and TRBJ2-4 for the parts outside the CDR3, the full variable domain is EAGVAQSPRYKIIEKRQSVAFWCNPISGHATLYWYQQILGQGPKLLIQFQNNGVVDDSQLPKDRFSAERLKGVDSTLKIQPAKLEDSAVYLCASSSTGTAKNIQYFGAGTRLSVL.

J is TRBJ1-2 and V is TRBV30; no definite D call. The CDR3 is 10 amino acids. V was trimmed by 8 bases and J by 1 base, leaving 5 bases between them. From germline, CDR1 is GTSNPN and CDR2 SVGIG (reference sequence). The chain's CDR3 is CARGNYGYTF. CDR3 bases: TGTGCCCGAGGTAACTATGGCTACACCTTC.

The rearrangement joins TRBV6-5 to TRBJ2-7; no clear D. The CDR3 is 15 amino acids. V was clipped by 6 bases and J by 0 bases, with 15 bases between them. Germline V lookup: CDR1 MNHEY, CDR2 SVGAGI. The CDR3 spells CASRSDLSASYEQYF. The DNA of the CDR3 is TGTGCCAGCAGGTCAGACTTGTCGGCCTCCTACGAGCAGTACTTC.

This chain joins TRBV10-3 and TRBJ2-7, with TRBD1 matching over 7 bases. The CDR3 sequence is 17 residues long. V shed 4 bases, J shed 0 bases, and the junction held 12 bases outside the gene matches. Per germline, CDR1 ENHRY and CDR2 SYGVKD. CDR3 in DNA: TGTGCCATCAGTGGAACGAAAGGACAGGCTATCTCCTACGAGCAGTACTTC. Translation gives CAISGTKGQAISYEQYF.

The CDR3 loop reads CATSRSDLAGGTDTQYF. In DNA, the CDR3 is TGTGCCACCAGCAGATCAGATCTAGCGGGAGGAACGGATACGCAGTATTTT. The V and J genes are TRBV15 and TRBJ2-3, with 11 nucleotides matching TRBD2. V was clipped by 2 bases and J by 6 bases; unmatched bases: 10. Germline assignment: CDR1 LNHNV and CDR2 YYDKDF (reference sequence). The CDR3 totals 17 residues.

This rearrangement joins TRBV9 to TRBJ2-1; D unresolved. This CDR3 is 13 amino acids long. V gave up 0 bases and J gave up 8 bases, with 9 bases separating them. CDR1 is SGDLS, CDR2 YYNGEE, per germline. The CDR3 loop is CASSVEPVYEQFF. Here the CDR3 DNA reads TGTGCCAGCAGCGTAGAGCCCGTATATGAGCAGTTCTTC.

V and J are TRBV14 and TRBJ2-7; D is uncertain. The CDR3 contains 13 residues. Trimming removed 4 bases at V and 3 bases at J, with 10 bases between. CDR1 SGHDN and CDR2 FVKESK come from the germline V gene. CDR3 sequence: CASSPRLLYEQYF. The CDR3 region has the DNA TGTGCCAGCAGCCCCCGACTCCTCTACGAGCAGTACTTC.

V and J are TRBV28 and TRBJ2-1, with 7 bases matching TRBD2. CDR1 and CDR2 from the germline V gene are MDHEN and SYDVKM. Trimming took 4 bases from V and 9 from J; bases not matched to a gene: 9. This CDR3 spans 14 amino acids. The CDR3, as DNA: TGTGCCAGCAGTTCTACTCGGGAGGTTAGTGAGCAGTTCTTC. This sequence encodes CASSSTREVSEQFF. The whole variable domain, remainder taken from reference TRBV28 and TRBJ2-1, is DVKVTQSSRYLVKRTGEKVFLECVQDMDHENMFWYRQDPGLGLRLIYFSYDVKMKEKGDIPEGYSVSREKKERFSLILESASTNQTSMYLCASSSTREVSEQFFGPGTRLTVL.

The chain is built from TRBV5-1 and TRBJ2-7; TRBD1 matches at 9 bases. The CDR3 extends over 15 amino acids. Germline loops: CDR1 SGHRS, CDR2 YFSETQ. The ends lost 3 bases at V and 3 bases at J; junction bases unmatched: 7. This chain's CDR3 is CASSSGTGQHYEQYF. The CDR3 DNA reads TGCGCCAGCAGCTCCGGGACAGGGCAGCACTACGAGCAGTACTTC.

This clone was detected only once. The V gene is TRBV27, the J gene TRBJ2-1; TRBD2 matches at 12 bases. The germline V gene has CDR1 MNHEY and CDR2 SMNVEV (reference sequence). V was pared by 1 base and J by 4 bases, with 5 bases of the junction left unmatched. This CDR3 comprises 17 residues. The CDR3 DNA is TGTGCCAGCAGTTTATTGACTAGCGGGAGTGTATACAATGAGCAGTTCTTC. Translating gives CASSLLTSGSVYNEQFF.

The V gene is TRBV27, the J gene TRBJ2-1; the match to TRBD2 covers 11 bases. The V and J ends lost 6 bases and 10 bases, in that order; junction bases with no gene match: 11. The germline V gene encodes CDR1 MNHEY and CDR2 SMNVEV (reference sequence). This CDR3 has 15 amino acids. For the CDR3, the DNA is TGTGCCAGCAGACCCGGGACTAGCGGAGTCTGGGAGCAGTTCTTC. Amino acid sequence: CASRPGTSGVWEQFF.

The chain is built from TRBV18 and TRBJ2-3, with D tentatively TRBD1 or TRBD2 (5 bases each). V lost 4 bases to trimming and J lost 1 base, with 9 bases between them. The CDR3 runs to 14 residues. The germline V gene has CDR1 KGHSH and CDR2 LQKENI. CDR3 amino acids: CASSRQGRTDTQYF. DNA for the CDR3: TGTGCCAGCTCACGTCAGGGACGCACAGATACGCAGTATTTT.